The source of this T cell receptor (beta chain) is a study of blood T cell repertoires in COVID-19. Study overall: Donors in the United States, Italy and Spain gave samples during acute or convalescent COVID-19.

Living in under 30 US areas, the participants were between about 18 and 90 years of age. Cohorts were based on clinical histories the participants reported. The V and J ends lost 0 bases and 2 bases respectively, with 10 bases between them. This CDR3 spans 15 amino acids. From germline, CDR1 is SGHTA and CDR2 FQGTGA. Per the study methods: From reference gene primer amplification, estimates of nucleated cell counts were derived. Repertoires were generated with immunoSEQ multiplex PCR, while TCRdb's copy carries only in-frame clones and drops some. V, J and clone size reflect that table, while D and trimming were determined from the DNA. Seen here are roughly 230,000 clones, approximately 80% observed once, and the top ten hold roughly 3.5%.

The chain recombines TRBV7-3 with TRBJ1-1, with D unclear. The TCR comes from a woman aged 55-70 years who had recovered from COVID-19. The source material was PBMCs or T cells enriched from blood (not recorded which). This chain's CDR3 is CASSLTVSGNTEAFF. CDR3 sequence (DNA): TGTGCCAGCAGCTTAACGGTTTCGGGTAACACTGAAGCTTTCTTT.